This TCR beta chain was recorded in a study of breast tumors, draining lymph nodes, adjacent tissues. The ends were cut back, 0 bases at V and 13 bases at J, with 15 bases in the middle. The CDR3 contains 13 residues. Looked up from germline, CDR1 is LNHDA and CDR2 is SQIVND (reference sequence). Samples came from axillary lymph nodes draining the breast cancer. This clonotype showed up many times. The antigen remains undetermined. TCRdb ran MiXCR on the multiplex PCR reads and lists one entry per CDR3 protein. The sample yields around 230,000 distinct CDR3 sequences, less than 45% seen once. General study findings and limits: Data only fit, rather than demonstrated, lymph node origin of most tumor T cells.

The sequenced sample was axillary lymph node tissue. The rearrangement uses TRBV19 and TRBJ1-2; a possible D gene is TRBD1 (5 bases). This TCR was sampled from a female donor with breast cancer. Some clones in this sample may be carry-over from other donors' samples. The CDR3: CASSIDGRRDCTF. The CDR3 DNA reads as TGTGCCAGTAGTATAGATGGACGACGGGACTGCACCTTC.